Sequencing of this TCR beta chain was carried out in a study of blood T cell repertoires in COVID-19. The table lists this clone with a few counts. Seattle researchers signed up patients amid active infection and tracked them longitudinally. Assay: immunoSEQ multiplex PCR; the TCRdb copy retains only in-frame clones and omits some. The table shows about 170,000 clones, with 84% occurring only once. CDR1 and CDR2 from the germline V gene are GTSNPN and SVGIG (reference sequence). Between the trimmed V and J ends, which lost 3 bases and 8 bases, there was a span of 19 bases. CDR3 size: 14 residues. The chain combines TRBV30 with TRBJ1-2; no clear D gene. What was sequenced was peripheral blood. This TCR was sampled from a woman at least 80 years old with COVID-19, enrolled during active disease. DNA of the CDR3: TGTGCCTGGAGCTATGACCCTACTAACCCGGGCTACACCTTC. This gives the protein CAWSYDPTNPGYTF.